These T cell receptor beta chains were read from a single sample in a study of early T cells in non-severe SARS-CoV-2 infection. One entry per CDR3 protein, called by TCRdb with MiXCR from the 5' RACE reads. The sample records 70,000 or so distinct CDR3 sequences, approximately 10% being singletons. Sequenced input: whole blood. These receptors all come from an adult who was a healthcare worker with PCR-confirmed SARS-CoV-2 infection or an uninfected control (not recorded which). Both conserved end residues are part of each CDR3. Fields, in order: J gene, D gene, clone size, V gene, CDR3 protein, CDR3 DNA. A D gene is named only where the DNA matches it firmly. Rows give clone size only sometimes, using once, few, many, or a class for an expanded clone.

J gene: TRBJ2-1
D gene: -
clone size: few
V gene: TRBV20-1
CDR3 protein: CSAKLRDDHNEQFF
CDR3 DNA: TGCAGTGCCAAACTCCGGGACGACCACAATGAGCAGTTCTTC

J gene: TRBJ2-7
D gene: -
clone size: many
V gene: TRBV28
CDR3 protein: CASSLNTYEQYF
CDR3 DNA: TGTGCCAGCAGTTTGAATACCTACGAGCAGTACTTC

J gene: TRBJ2-7
D gene: -
clone size: -
V gene: TRBV5-6
CDR3 protein: CASSFMYEQYF
CDR3 DNA: TGTGCCAGCAGCTTTATGTACGAGCAGTACTTC

J gene: TRBJ2-7
D gene: -
clone size: -
V gene: TRBV4-1
CDR3 protein: CASSQAPGSSYEQYF
CDR3 DNA: TGCGCCAGCAGCCAAGCCCCCGGGAGCTCCTACGAGCAGTACTTC

J gene: TRBJ1-4
D gene: TRBD1
clone size: many
V gene: TRBV10-3
CDR3 protein: CAISESGTGNEKLFF
CDR3 DNA: TGTGCCATCAGTGAGTCCGGGACAGGGAATGAAAAACTGTTTTTT

J gene: TRBJ2-5
D gene: -
clone size: few
V gene: TRBV10-3
CDR3 protein: CAIARGGEETQYF
CDR3 DNA: TGTGCCATCGCCAGGGGAGGAGAAGAGACCCAGTACTTC

J gene: TRBJ2-5
D gene: -
clone size: many
V gene: TRBV7-9
CDR3 protein: CASSPGERGFEQETQYF
CDR3 DNA: TGTGCCAGCAGCCCCGGGGAGCGCGGATTTGAACAAGAGACCCAGTACTTC

J gene: TRBJ1-6
D gene: -
clone size: -
V gene: TRBV28
CDR3 protein: CASSLETIHFSPLHF
CDR3 DNA: TGTGCCAGCAGTTTAGAAACGATCCACTTCTCACCCCTCCACTTT

J gene: TRBJ2-2
D gene: -
clone size: -
V gene: TRBV3-1
CDR3 protein: CASSQSEGPGELFF
CDR3 DNA: TGTGCCAGCAGCCAGTCGGAGGGCCCCGGGGAGCTGTTTTTT

J gene: TRBJ2-7
D gene: -
clone size: few
V gene: TRBV5-1
CDR3 protein: CASSFLPTDTYEQYF
CDR3 DNA: TGCGCCAGCAGCTTTCTCCCGACAGATACCTACGAGCAGTACTTC

J gene: TRBJ2-2
D gene: -
clone size: few
V gene: TRBV11-2
CDR3 protein: CASSFRNTGELFF
CDR3 DNA: TGTGCCAGCAGCTTCAGGAACACCGGGGAGCTGTTTTTT

J gene: TRBJ1-5
D gene: -
clone size: many
V gene: TRBV7-8
CDR3 protein: CASSFQDRKYSNQPQHF
CDR3 DNA: TGTGCCAGCAGCTTTCAAGACAGAAAATATAGCAATCAGCCCCAGCATTTT

J gene: TRBJ1-1
D gene: -
clone size: many
V gene: TRBV29-1
CDR3 protein: CSVEDLGLQGGNTEAFF
CDR3 DNA: TGCAGCGTTGAAGATTTGGGGCTACAGGGAGGGAACACTGAAGCTTTCTTT

J gene: TRBJ2-7
D gene: -
clone size: many
V gene: TRBV6-5
CDR3 protein: CASSYGVGAYEQYF
CDR3 DNA: TGTGCCAGCAGTTACGGGGTGGGGGCCTACGAGCAGTACTTC

J gene: TRBJ2-5
D gene: -
clone size: -
V gene: TRBV6-1
CDR3 protein: CASSEVGGLQETQYF
CDR3 DNA: TGTGCCAGCAGTGAGGTAGGAGGCCTACAAGAGACCCAGTACTTC

J gene: TRBJ2-1
D gene: -
clone size: -
V gene: TRBV6-1
CDR3 protein: CASRFGLNYNEQFF
CDR3 DNA: TGTGCCAGCAGATTCGGACTGAACTACAATGAGCAGTTCTTC

J gene: TRBJ1-4
D gene: -
clone size: few
V gene: TRBV29-1
CDR3 protein: CSVGGNAEDEKLFF
CDR3 DNA: TGCAGCGTTGGAGGTAATGCTGAGGATGAAAAACTGTTTTTT

J gene: TRBJ1-6
D gene: -
clone size: few
V gene: TRBV12-3/TRBV12-4
CDR3 protein: CASSLSRRALSISGSPLHF
CDR3 DNA: TGTGCCAGCAGTTTATCTCGCAGGGCCCTTTCGATCAGCGGTTCACCCCTCCACTTT

J gene: TRBJ2-3
D gene: -
clone size: many
V gene: TRBV11-3
CDR3 protein: CASSQTDTQYF
CDR3 DNA: TGTGCCAGCAGCCAAACAGATACGCAGTATTTT

J gene: TRBJ2-3
D gene: -
clone size: -
V gene: TRBV27
CDR3 protein: CASSLYYVSATDTQYF
CDR3 DNA: TGTGCCAGCAGTTTATATTATGTTTCCGCGACAGATACGCAGTATTTT

J gene: TRBJ1-2
D gene: TRBD1
clone size: -
V gene: TRBV30
CDR3 protein: CAWSWGQGSNYGYTF
CDR3 DNA: TGTGCCTGGAGTTGGGGACAGGGGAGTAACTATGGCTACACCTTC

J gene: TRBJ1-5
D gene: -
clone size: many
V gene: TRBV4-3
CDR3 protein: CASSPRRDSNQPQHF
CDR3 DNA: TGCGCCAGCAGCCCCCGAAGGGATAGCAATCAGCCCCAGCATTTT

J gene: TRBJ2-7
D gene: -
clone size: -
V gene: TRBV11-2
CDR3 protein: CASSTVWDPRQYF
CDR3 DNA: TGTGCCAGCAGCACGGTATGGGACCCCCGGCAGTACTTC

J gene: TRBJ1-2
D gene: -
clone size: few
V gene: TRBV6-2/TRBV6-3
CDR3 protein: CASRPGGFYGYTF
CDR3 DNA: TGTGCCAGCAGGCCGGGGGGCTTCTATGGCTACACCTTC

J gene: TRBJ1-2
D gene: -
clone size: many
V gene: TRBV29-1
CDR3 protein: CSVGGDNLGFGYTF
CDR3 DNA: TGCAGCGTTGGAGGGGACAATCTCGGTTTTGGCTACACCTTC

J gene: TRBJ2-1
D gene: -
clone size: many
V gene: TRBV12-3/TRBV12-4
CDR3 protein: CASSFRQVKDEQFF
CDR3 DNA: TGTGCCAGCAGTTTTCGACAGGTAAAGGATGAGCAGTTCTTC

J gene: TRBJ2-1
D gene: -
clone size: -
V gene: TRBV2
CDR3 protein: CASYGTGPARKDEQFF
CDR3 DNA: TGTGCCAGCTACGGGACCGGGCCCGCCCGTAAAGATGAGCAGTTCTTC

J gene: TRBJ2-1
D gene: -
clone size: many
V gene: TRBV11-2
CDR3 protein: CASSLAEFEQFF
CDR3 DNA: TGTGCCAGCAGCCTCGCCGAGTTCGAGCAGTTCTTC

J gene: TRBJ2-7
D gene: -
clone size: many
V gene: TRBV7-9
CDR3 protein: CASSLGGPGYEQYF
CDR3 DNA: TGTGCCAGCAGCTTAGGCGGGCCGGGGTACGAGCAGTACTTC

J gene: TRBJ1-1
D gene: -
clone size: -
V gene: TRBV10-2
CDR3 protein: CASKAGTPEAFF
CDR3 DNA: TGCGCCAGCAAGGCCGGGACTCCCGAAGCTTTCTTT

J gene: TRBJ2-1
D gene: -
clone size: few
V gene: TRBV20-1
CDR3 protein: CSAEGRSYNEQFF
CDR3 DNA: TGCAGTGCAGAGGGTCGTTCCTACAATGAGCAGTTCTTC

J gene: TRBJ1-1
D gene: -
clone size: many
V gene: TRBV7-9
CDR3 protein: CASSLSGQGGTEAFF
CDR3 DNA: TGTGCCAGCAGCTTATCAGGCCAGGGAGGCACTGAAGCTTTCTTT

J gene: TRBJ1-2
D gene: TRBD1
clone size: few
V gene: TRBV27
CDR3 protein: CASSFRDRVTGYTF
CDR3 DNA: TGTGCCAGCAGTTTTCGGGACAGGGTGACTGGCTACACCTTC

J gene: TRBJ1-2
D gene: TRBD1
clone size: many
V gene: TRBV27
CDR3 protein: CASSPGQGGGGYTF
CDR3 DNA: TGTGCCAGCAGTCCGGGACAGGGAGGAGGCGGCTACACCTTC

J gene: TRBJ2-1
D gene: -
clone size: few
V gene: TRBV7-6
CDR3 protein: CASSLEVPSDYNEQFF
CDR3 DNA: TGTGCCAGCAGCTTAGAGGTGCCTAGCGATTACAATGAGCAGTTCTTC

J gene: TRBJ2-7
D gene: -
clone size: -
V gene: TRBV28
CDR3 protein: CATLRGGLHEQYF
CDR3 DNA: TGTGCCACATTGAGGGGTGGTCTCCACGAGCAGTACTTC

J gene: TRBJ2-6
D gene: -
clone size: -
V gene: TRBV9
CDR3 protein: CASSVVGGSGANVLTF
CDR3 DNA: TGTGCCAGCAGCGTAGTTGGGGGCTCTGGGGCCAACGTCCTGACTTTC

J gene: TRBJ2-3
D gene: -
clone size: many
V gene: TRBV6-1
CDR3 protein: CASSGSGHGDTQYF
CDR3 DNA: TGTGCCAGCAGTGGGTCAGGACATGGAGATACGCAGTATTTT

J gene: TRBJ2-7
D gene: -
clone size: few
V gene: TRBV5-1
CDR3 protein: CASEGSIPYEQYF
CDR3 DNA: TGCGCCAGCGAAGGCTCTATCCCTTACGAGCAGTACTTC

J gene: TRBJ2-3
D gene: -
clone size: few
V gene: TRBV7-2
CDR3 protein: CASSSPGRDTDTQYF
CDR3 DNA: TGTGCCAGCAGCTCGCCGGGACGGGACACAGATACGCAGTATTTT

J gene: TRBJ2-7
D gene: -
clone size: many
V gene: TRBV20-1
CDR3 protein: CSASGQSDYEQYF
CDR3 DNA: TGCAGTGCTAGCGGGCAGTCCGACTACGAGCAGTACTTC

J gene: TRBJ1-1
D gene: -
clone size: -
V gene: TRBV30
CDR3 protein: CAWSVQRTEAFF
CDR3 DNA: TGTGCCTGGAGTGTACAGCGCACTGAAGCTTTCTTT

J gene: TRBJ2-7
D gene: -
clone size: medium-sized
V gene: TRBV28
CDR3 protein: CASNNGQPYEQYF
CDR3 DNA: TGTGCCAGCAACAACGGACAGCCCTACGAGCAGTACTTC

J gene: TRBJ2-3
D gene: -
clone size: few
V gene: TRBV4-1
CDR3 protein: CASSQISTDTQYF
CDR3 DNA: TGCGCCAGCAGCCAGATTAGCACAGATACGCAGTATTTT